These 27 T cell receptor beta chains were sequenced from one sample in a study of T cell repertoires in cytomegalovirus infection. No antigens are known for them. TCRdb fed the reads into MiXCR, producing one record per CDR3 protein. The sample includes tens of thousands of distinct CDR3 sequences, more than 20% of them seen just once. Sequenced sample: PBMCs, sequenced either directly or after in vitro stimulation (not recorded which). Receptors originate from a human donor in good health (CMV status not recorded). Some clones in this sample may be carry-over from other donors' samples.

This clonotype was detected many times. The chain joins TRBV18 to TRBJ2-1; D is ambiguous. The CDR3 is 15 residues long. Germline V gene lookup returns CDR1 KGHSH and CDR2 LQKENI. Trimming cost V 3 bases and J 3 bases, with 12 bases left between them. This CDR3 is CASSPKQSSYNEQFF. DNA for the CDR3: TGTGCCAGCTCACCTAAACAAAGCAGCTACAATGAGCAGTTCTTC. Based on the CDR3 plus reference TRBV18 and TRBJ2-1, the full variable domain is NAGVMQNPRHLVRRRGQEARLRCSPMKGHSHVYWYRQLPEEGLKFMVYLQKENIIDESGMPKERFSAEFPKEGPSILRIQQVVRGDSAAYFCASSPKQSSYNEQFFGPGTRLTVL.

This chain links TRBV15 with TRBJ1-2; no clear D. The CDR3 runs to 16 residues. V lost 5 bases and J lost 0, with 16 bases in between. CDR1 is LNHNV and CDR2 is YYDKDF in the germline V gene (reference sequence). The CDR3 protein is CATSRRGMASNYGYTF. DNA of the CDR3: TGTGCCACCAGCCGACGGGGAATGGCCTCTAACTATGGCTACACCTTC.

The J gene is TRBJ2-2, the V gene TRBV19, with 9 positions matching TRBD2. Per the germline V gene, CDR1 is LNHDA and CDR2 is SQIVND (reference sequence). There are 15 residues in the CDR3. The ends lost 10 bases at V and 5 bases at J; junction bases unmatched: 11. DNA for the CDR3: TGTGCCACCCGTAGCGGGAGAGGGGGTACCGGGGAGCTGTTTTTT. It yields the protein CATRSGRGGTGELFF.

The chain recombines TRBV5-1 with TRBJ2-3; D is perhaps TRBD2 (5 bases). V lost 4 bases and J 1 base, leaving 13 bases between the germline ends. This CDR3 has 15 residues. The germline V gene has CDR1 SGHRS and CDR2 YFSETQ. CDR3 nucleotides: TGCGCCAGCAGCCGCGGACTTCCCCGCACAGATACGCAGTATTTT. Amino acid sequence: CASSRGLPRTDTQYF.

The gene calls are TRBV7-2 and TRBJ1-1; D uncertain. Germline CDR1 SGHTA, CDR2 FQGNSA. V lost 6 bases and J lost 1, with 12 bases in between. The length of the CDR3 is 14 residues. In DNA, the CDR3 is TGTGCCAGCAGTCCAGACGCCTCGAACACTGAAGCTTTCTTT. It yields the protein CASSPDASNTEAFF.

This clonotype was seen only a few times. The chain has TRBV10-3 and TRBJ2-4, with a tentative D call TRBD2 (5 bases). With 2 bases removed from V and 0 bases from J, the gap between germline ends came to 5 bases. The CDR3 loop spans 14 amino acids. CDR1 and CDR2 (germline): ENHRY, SYGVKD. CDR3 region: CAISEEGAKNIQYF. CDR3 DNA sequence: TGTGCCATCAGTGAGGAGGGAGCCAAAAACATTCAGTACTTC.

This chain uses TRBV12-3 or TRBV12-4 with TRBJ2-5; D possibly uses TRBD1 or TRBD2 (6 bases each). Trimming stripped 3 bases from V and 5 bases from J, with 10 bases between. The CDR3 runs 13 residues. CDR3 nucleotides: TGTGCCAGCAGTTTCGGGGGCAGGGAGACCCAGTACTTC. Protein sequence: CASSFGGRETQYF.

This clonotype was found a few times. Because it lacks the conserved phenylalanine or tryptophan at the end, this CDR3 is likely a read error. The rearrangement links TRBV7-3 to TRBJ1-5, with D possibly TRBD1 on 5 matching bases. The CDR3 runs to 13 residues. V lost 2 bases, J lost 5 bases, and 7 bases lay in between. Germline loops: CDR1 SGHTA, CDR2 FQGTGA. This CDR3 reads CASSLGGYQPQHS. The DNA for the CDR3 is TGTGCCAGCAGCTTAGGGGGATATCAGCCCCAGCATTCT.

This clonotype was picked up many times. The chain is built from TRBV7-2 and TRBJ2-1; D gene uncertain. The CDR3 covers 11 residues. CDR1 is SGHTA, CDR2 FQGNSA, per germline. V lost 4 bases and J 12 bases, leaving 10 bases between the germline ends. CDR3 region: CASSYRLVQFF. The CDR3 coding sequence is TGTGCCAGCAGCTACCGACTGGTGCAGTTCTTC.

This clonotype counts as medium-sized. The chain is built from TRBV5-6 and TRBJ1-1; D call uncertain. The germline CDR1 and CDR2 sequences are SGHDT and YYEEEE. Trimming shortened V by 0 bases and J by 5 bases, and 17 bases separated the two germline ends. The CDR3 contains 16 residues. The CDR3 coding sequence is TGTGCCAGCAGCTTGGAAGGGTTGTGGGGATATACTGAAGCTTTCTTT. Translation gives CASSLEGLWGYTEAFF.

This clonotype has just a few counts. V is TRBV12-3 or TRBV12-4 and J is TRBJ1-1, with D possibly matching TRBD1 (5 bases). CDR3 length equals 13 residues. The V gene lost 5 bases and the J gene lost 0 bases, with 7 bases spanning the gap. Written as DNA, the CDR3 is TGTGCCAGCAGTGGGGGTTTGAACACTGAAGCTTTCTTT. Translating gives CASSGGLNTEAFF.

This clonotype came up many times. The chain couples TRBV6-6 to TRBJ1-1; D gene uncertain. CDR3 size: 14 residues. Germline V gives CDR1 MNHNY, CDR2 SVGAGI (reference sequence). V lost 7 bases, J lost 4 bases, and 16 bases lay in between. The CDR3 region is CASMVEAGSTEAFF. In DNA form, the CDR3 reads TGTGCCAGCATGGTCGAAGCCGGCAGCACTGAAGCTTTCTTT.

This clonotype came up many times. V usage is TRBV7-2 and J usage is TRBJ2-1, with 11 bases matching TRBD2. The CDR3 runs to 15 residues. Germline CDR1 is SGHTA and CDR2 is FQGNSA. V was pared by 5 bases and J by 4 bases, with 4 bases of the junction left unmatched. CDR3 sequence: CASSPLAGGYNEQFF. CDR3 sequence (DNA): TGTGCCAGCAGCCCTCTAGCGGGAGGATACAATGAGCAGTTCTTC.

The chain has TRBV7-9 and TRBJ1-3; TRBD1 might be the D (5 bases). Trimming left V 8 bases short and J 0 bases short, with 11 bases between. The CDR3 loop spans 14 amino acids. The germline V gene encodes CDR1 SEHNR and CDR2 FQNEAQ (reference sequence). This CDR3 is CASLTDRSGNTIYF. In nucleotides, the CDR3 is TGTGCCAGCCTGACAGACCGCTCTGGAAACACCATATATTTT. Full variable domain (rest looked up from reference TRBV7-9 and TRBJ1-3): DTGVSQNPRHKITKRGQNVTFRCDPISEHNRLYWYRQTLGQGPEFLTYFQNEAQLEKSRLLSDRFSAERPKGSFSTLEIQRTEQGDSAMYLCASLTDRSGNTIYFGEGSWLTVV.

This clonotype was counted many times. The rearrangement uses TRBV9 and TRBJ2-2, with D hard to call. Germline loops: CDR1 SGDLS, CDR2 YYNGEE. The CDR3 runs to 16 residues. With 0 bases removed from V and 4 bases from J, the gap between germline ends came to 13 bases. The CDR3 here is CASSVVDFGGTGELFF. CDR3 DNA: TGTGCCAGCAGCGTAGTAGACTTTGGTGGCACCGGGGAGCTGTTTTTT.

The table lists this clonotype with many counts. The rearrangement links TRBV4-1 to TRBJ2-7; 8 bases agree with TRBD2. The CDR3 contains 14 residues. With 6 bases clipped from V and 1 base from J, the junction kept 5 bases outside the gene matches. Per germline, CDR1 MGHRA and CDR2 YSYEKL. CDR3: CASSRAGGSYEQYF. The CDR3, as DNA: TGCGCCAGCAGTCGTGCGGGAGGTTCCTACGAGCAGTACTTC.

This clonotype was counted a few times. The genes are TRBV12-3 or TRBV12-4 and TRBJ1-5; D remains unclear. The CDR3 is made up of 14 amino acids. The ends were cut back, 2 bases at V and 2 bases at J, with 7 bases in the middle. The CDR3 bases are TGTGCCAGCAGTTTAAATAATCGCAATCAGCCCCAGCATTTT. Protein: CASSLNNRNQPQHF.

V gene TRBV7-2 combines with J gene TRBJ2-5; D unclear. This CDR3 spans 12 amino acids. Trimming left V 9 bases short and J 2 bases short, with 10 bases between. Germline V CDR1 and CDR2: SGHTA, FQGNSA. The CDR3 region is CASGRNQETQYF. CDR3 nucleotides: TGTGCCAGTGGCCGGAATCAAGAGACCCAGTACTTC.

The rearrangement joins TRBV20-1 to TRBJ2-3, with 9 bases fitting TRBD2. CDR1 and CDR2 (germline): DFQATT, SNEGSKA (reference sequence). Trimming at V came to 3 bases and at J to 0 bases, leaving 4 bases not matched to a gene. The CDR3 runs 15 residues. DNA of the CDR3: TGCAGTGCTAGCCGACTAGCGGTAAGCACAGATACGCAGTATTTT. Protein product: CSASRLAVSTDTQYF.

The V and J genes are TRBV5-1 and TRBJ1-1, with 7 bases lining up with TRBD1. V gave up 3 bases and J gave up 1 base; unmatched junction bases: 3. The CDR3 totals 14 residues. Germline V gene lookup returns CDR1 SGHRS and CDR2 YFSETQ. The CDR3 DNA follows: TGCGCCAGCAGCTGGGGACAGCCGAACACTGAAGCTTTCTTT. Protein product: CASSWGQPNTEAFF.

This clonotype was observed many times. V gene TRBV2 combines with J gene TRBJ2-2; 7 bases line up with TRBD1. Per the germline V gene, CDR1 is SNHLY and CDR2 is FYNNEI. The CDR3 loop spans 15 amino acids. The V and J ends lost 3 bases and 3 bases, in that order; junction bases with no gene match: 4. The CDR3 loop reads CASSDGTEYTGELFF. CDR3 coding DNA: TGTGCCAGCAGTGATGGGACAGAATACACCGGGGAGCTGTTTTTT.

V and J are TRBV20-1 and TRBJ2-3; D possibly corresponds to TRBD1 (5 bases). Germline CDR1 is DFQATT and CDR2 is SNEGSKA (reference sequence). Trimming left V 0 bases short and J 3 bases short, with 10 bases between. The CDR3 totals 14 residues. CDR3 in DNA: TGCAGTGCTAGAGATGGGGCGAGTACAGATACGCAGTATTTT. Translating gives CSARDGASTDTQYF.

The chain employs TRBV5-1 and TRBJ2-7, with D uncertain. V lost 0 bases and J lost 5, with 9 bases in between. CDR1 SGHRS and CDR2 YFSETQ come from the germline V gene. The CDR3 consists of 13 residues. The DNA of the CDR3 is TGCGCCAGCAGCTTGGGGGGTGTAGACGAGCAGTACTTC. Translating it yields CASSLGGVDEQYF.

The chain carries TRBV7-9 and TRBJ1-2; a possible D gene is TRBD1 (6 bases). V dropped 4 bases and J dropped 7 bases, with 16 bases sitting between them. This CDR3 region has 14 residues. Germline V gives CDR1 SEHNR, CDR2 FQNEAQ (reference sequence). Written as DNA, the CDR3 is TGTGCCAGCAGCTCCACAGGGTTGGTAGGTGGCTACACCTTC. It is translated as CASSSTGLVGGYTF.

This rearrangement joins TRBV12-3 or TRBV12-4 to TRBJ2-5; D is possibly TRBD1 (5 bases). The CDR3 is 15 residues long. V lost 4 bases and J 0 bases, leaving 12 bases between the germline ends. In DNA form, the CDR3 reads TGTGCCAGCAGTTCCTTAGACAGCAACCAAGAGACCCAGTACTTC. Its protein product is CASSSLDSNQETQYF.

This clonotype was counted a few times. The V gene is TRBV29-1, the J gene TRBJ1-3; D gene ambiguous. The CDR3 is made up of 12 amino acids. Deletions cut 5 bases from V and 2 bases from J, with 7 bases between. Germline V CDR1 and CDR2: SQVTM, ANQGSEA. This CDR3 is CSVQGTGNTIYF. The CDR3 coding sequence is TGCAGCGTTCAAGGGACTGGAAACACCATATATTTT.

This clonotype was counted many times. The rearrangement joins TRBV7-8 to TRBJ2-1; D is perhaps TRBD1 or TRBD2 (5 bases each). The CDR3 runs to 15 residues. The V gene lost 8 bases and the J gene lost 4 bases, with 18 bases spanning the gap. Per germline, CDR1 SGHVS and CDR2 FQNEAQ. CDR3 sequence (DNA): TGTGCCAGCCGCGCTGGCAGGGAGTTTTACAATGAGCAGTTCTTC. Translating it yields CASRAGREFYNEQFF.